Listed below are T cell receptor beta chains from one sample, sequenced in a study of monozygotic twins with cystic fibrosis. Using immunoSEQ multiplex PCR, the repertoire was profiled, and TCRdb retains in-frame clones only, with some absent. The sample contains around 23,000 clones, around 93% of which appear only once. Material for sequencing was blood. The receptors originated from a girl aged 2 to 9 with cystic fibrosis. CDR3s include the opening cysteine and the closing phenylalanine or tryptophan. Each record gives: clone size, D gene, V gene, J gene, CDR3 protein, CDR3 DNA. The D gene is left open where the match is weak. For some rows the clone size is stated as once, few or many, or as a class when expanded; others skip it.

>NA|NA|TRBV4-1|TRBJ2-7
CASSQADGGFSGDEQYF
TGCGCCAGCAGCCAAGCCGACGGGGGTTTCTCTGGCGACGAGCAGTACTTC
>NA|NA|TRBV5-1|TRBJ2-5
CASSSDQQGRETQYF
TGCGCCAGCAGCTCGGATCAACAGGGTAGGGAGACCCAGTACTTC
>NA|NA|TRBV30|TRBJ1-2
CASWSNRFYGYTF
TGTGCCTCCTGGAGTAACAGGTTCTATGGCTACACCTTC
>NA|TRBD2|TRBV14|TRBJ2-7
CASSHGTSRSYF
TGTGCCAGCAGCCACGGGACTAGCCGTTCCTACTTC
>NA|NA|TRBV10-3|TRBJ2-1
CAISPSTGQNYNEQFF
TGTGCCATCAGTCCCAGTACCGGACAGAACTACAATGAGCAGTTCTTC
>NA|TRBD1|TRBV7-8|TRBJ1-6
CASSVSWQGDSPLHF
TGTGCCAGCAGCGTAAGTTGGCAGGGGGATTCACCCCTCCACTTT
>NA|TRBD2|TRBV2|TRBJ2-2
CASSDPRTSGPRGSAGELFF
TGTGCCAGCAGTGATCCCCGGACTAGCGGGCCCCGGGGGTCCGCCGGGGAGCTGTTTTTT
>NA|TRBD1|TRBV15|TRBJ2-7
CATSWDRSYEQYF
TGTGCCACCTCCTGGGACAGGTCCTACGAGCAGTACTTC
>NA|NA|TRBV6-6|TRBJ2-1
CASSYGAGTEQFF
TGTGCCAGCAGTTACGGGGCGGGGACTGAGCAGTTCTTC
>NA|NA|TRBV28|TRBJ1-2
CASSPSSAANTF
TGTGCCAGCAGCCCATCTAGTGCAGCAAACACCTTC
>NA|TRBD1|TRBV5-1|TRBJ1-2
CASRGNRGGYTF
TGCGCCAGCAGGGGGAACAGGGGAGGCTACACCTTC
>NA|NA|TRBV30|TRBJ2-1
CAWSPPRVSGYNEQFF
TGTGCCTGGAGTCCCCCCCGGGTCAGTGGTTACAATGAGCAGTTCTTC
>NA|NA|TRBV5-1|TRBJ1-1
CASSLGAGTEAFF
TGCGCCAGCAGCTTGGGTGCGGGGACTGAAGCTTTCTTT
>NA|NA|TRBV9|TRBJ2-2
CASSPGTARLGGELFF
TGTGCCAGCAGCCCGGGGACCGCCCGACTGGGCGGGGAGCTGTTTTTT
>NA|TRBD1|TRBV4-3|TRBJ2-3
CASSDVQGFSSTDTQYF
TGCGCCAGCAGCGATGTACAGGGGTTCTCTAGCACAGATACGCAGTATTTT
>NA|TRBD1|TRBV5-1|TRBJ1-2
CASSLAGTGPANYGYTF
TGCGCCAGCAGCTTAGCCGGGACAGGGCCAGCTAACTATGGCTACACCTTC
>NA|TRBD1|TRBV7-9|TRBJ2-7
CAGGQGYEQYF
TGTGCCGGGGGACAGGGCTACGAGCAGTACTTC
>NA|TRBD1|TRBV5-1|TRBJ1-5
CASSPTGVNQPQHF
TGCGCCAGCAGCCCGACAGGGGTGAATCAGCCCCAGCATTTT
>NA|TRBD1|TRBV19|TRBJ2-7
CASSIKGGQGGYEQYF
TGTGCCAGTAGTATTAAGGGAGGACAGGGGGGCTACGAGCAGTACTTC
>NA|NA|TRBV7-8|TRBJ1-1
CASSLLQGLRQSWAFF
TGTGCCAGCAGCTTACTCCAGGGTCTAAGACAGAGTTGGGCTTTCTTT
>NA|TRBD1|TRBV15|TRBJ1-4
CATSPTGGGEKLFF
TGTGCCACCAGCCCCACAGGGGGCGGCGAAAAACTGTTTTTT
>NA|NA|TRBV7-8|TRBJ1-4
CASSLEPARNEKLFF
TGTGCCAGCAGCTTAGAGCCAGCCAGAAATGAAAAACTGTTTTTT
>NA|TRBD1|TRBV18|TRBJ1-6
CASSRGQGDSPLHF
TGTGCCAGCTCACGGGGACAGGGAGATTCACCCCTCCACTTT
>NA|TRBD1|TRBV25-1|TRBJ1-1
CASRTGHLLTDTEAFF
TGTGCCAGCCGGACAGGGCATCTCCTGACGGACACTGAAGCTTTCTTT
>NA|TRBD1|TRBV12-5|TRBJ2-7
CASGLALTGGDPYEQCF
TGTGCTAGTGGTTTGGCACTGACAGGGGGCGACCCTTACGAGCAGTGCTTC
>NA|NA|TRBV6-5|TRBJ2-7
CASSSSTGTREQYF
TGTGCCAGCAGTTCGTCGACAGGGACTAGGGAGCAGTACTTC
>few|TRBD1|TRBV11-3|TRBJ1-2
CASSPAGTGNYGYTF
TGTGCCAGCAGCCCCGCCGGGACAGGGAACTATGGCTACACCTTC
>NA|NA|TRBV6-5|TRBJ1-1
CASASRMNTEAFF
TGTGCCAGCGCCTCCCGCATGAACACTGAAGCTTTCTTT
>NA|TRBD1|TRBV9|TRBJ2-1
CASSVVGGWDRGEQFF
TGTGCCAGCAGCGTGGTAGGGGGCTGGGATCGTGGTGAGCAGTTCTTC
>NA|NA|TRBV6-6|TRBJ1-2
CASRGGSGYTF
TGTGCCAGCCGCGGGGGCTCTGGCTACACCTTC
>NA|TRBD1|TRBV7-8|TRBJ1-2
CASSLEDRGWNYGYTF
TGTGCCAGCAGCTTAGAGGACAGGGGGTGGAACTATGGCTACACCTTC
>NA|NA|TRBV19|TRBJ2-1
CASSLGASYNEQFF
TGTGCCTCCTCCCTCGGGGCTTCCTACAATGAGCAGTTCTTC
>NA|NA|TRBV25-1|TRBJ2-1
CASSSPGPYNEQFF
TGTGCCAGCAGTAGTCCGGGGCCCTACAATGAGCAGTTCTTC
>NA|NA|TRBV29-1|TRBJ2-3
CSVSRSSTDTQYF
TGCAGCGTGAGCAGATCTAGCACAGATACGCAGTATTTT
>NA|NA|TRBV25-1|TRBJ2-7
CASSSPGEITYEQYF
TGTGCCAGCAGTTCCCCAGGGGAAATTACCTACGAGCAGTACTTC
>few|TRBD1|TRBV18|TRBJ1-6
CASSPLGQSNSPLHF
TGTGCCAGCTCACCTCTGGGACAGAGCAATTCACCCCTCCACTTT
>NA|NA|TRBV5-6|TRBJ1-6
CASSLNRGIGNSPLHF
TGTGCCAGCAGCCTAAATAGGGGGATCGGTAATTCACCCCTCCACTTT
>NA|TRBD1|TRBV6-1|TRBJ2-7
CASSGDRAEQYF
TGTGCCAGCAGTGGGGACAGGGCGGAGCAGTACTTC
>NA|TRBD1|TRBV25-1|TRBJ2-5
CASSSLGQGRETQYF
TGTGCCAGCAGTTCCCTGGGACAGGGCCGTGAGACCCAGTACTTC
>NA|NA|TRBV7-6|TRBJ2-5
CASSPHTRSHKETQYF
TGTGCCAGCAGCCCGCATACTAGGTCCCATAAAGAGACCCAGTACTTC
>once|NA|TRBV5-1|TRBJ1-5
CASRPGPSNSNQPQHF
TGCGCCAGCAGACCCGGACCGAGCAATAGCAATCAGCCCCAGCATTTT
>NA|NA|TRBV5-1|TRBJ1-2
CASSTRTSHVGYGYTF
TGCGCCAGCAGCACGCGGACATCGCATGTTGGCTATGGCTACACCTTC
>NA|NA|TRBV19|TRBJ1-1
CASSPREWNTEAFF
TGTGCCAGTAGTCCCAGGGAATGGAACACTGAAGCTTTCTTT
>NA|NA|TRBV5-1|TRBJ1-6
CASSRQPTGSYNSPLHF
TGCGCCAGCAGCCGACAACCCACGGGGTCCTATAATTCACCCCTCCACTTT
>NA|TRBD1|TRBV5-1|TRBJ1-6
CASSYWGQGEPTLHF
TGCGCCAGCAGCTACTGGGGACAGGGGGAACCTACCCTCCACTTT
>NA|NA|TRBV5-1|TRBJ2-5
CASSLGTGPTGETQYF
TGCGCCAGCAGCTTGGGGACTGGGCCAACTGGGGAGACCCAGTACTTC
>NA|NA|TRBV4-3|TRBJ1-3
CASSQDSFPGVGNTIYF
TGCGCCAGCAGCCAAGATTCGTTCCCGGGTGTCGGAAACACCATATATTTT
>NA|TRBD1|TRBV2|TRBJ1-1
CASTGQALGAEAFF
TGTGCCAGCACCGGACAGGCTTTGGGAGCTGAAGCTTTCTTT
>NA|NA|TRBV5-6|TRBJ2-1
CASSLGQPYNEQFF
TGTGCCAGCAGCTTGGGTCAGCCCTACAATGAGCAGTTCTTC
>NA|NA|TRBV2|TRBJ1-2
CASSEARSGSTYGYTF
TGTGCCAGCAGTGAAGCGCGTTCCGGTTCAACTTATGGCTACACCTTC
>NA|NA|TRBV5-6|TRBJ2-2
CASSPWAETGELFF
TGTGCCAGCAGCCCGTGGGCCGAAACCGGGGAGCTGTTTTTT
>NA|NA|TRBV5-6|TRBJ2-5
CASSGPQETQYF
TGTGCCAGCAGCGGCCCCCAAGAGACCCAGTACTTC